Listed below are T cell receptor beta chains from one sample, sequenced in a study of T cell changes during pregnancy in multiple sclerosis. Libraries were prepared by immunoSEQ multiplex PCR; TCRdb keeps only in-frame clonotypes and omits some of them. The repertoire holds nearly 60,000 clones, with roughly 89% as singletons. The sequences come from CD4+ T cells from peripheral blood mononuclear cells, collected after pregnancy. Every receptor here comes from a female donor in good health, enrolled as a control in a pregnancy study. The CDR3 runs from the conserved cysteine through the conserved F or W. Fields, in order: J gene, V gene, CDR3 protein.

>TRBJ2-7|TRBV7-2
CASSPRTGKGNEQYF
>TRBJ1-2|TRBV27
CASSPWTGEDYGYTF
>TRBJ2-7|TRBV5-6
CASSLISPGGLHEQYF
>TRBJ1-3|TRBV7-7
CASSPGQGWNTIYF
>TRBJ2-1|TRBV29-1
CSVEGAGQGVVFF
>TRBJ2-3|TRBV5-6
CASSPGLENTQYF
>TRBJ2-6|TRBV27
CASSFVGGGPLSSGANVLTF
>TRBJ2-3|TRBV5-1
CASSSQGADTQYF
>TRBJ2-1|TRBV7-9
CASSKVGQKIASYNEQFF
>TRBJ2-7|TRBV2
CARGMGGYEQYF
>TRBJ2-7|TRBV6-6
CASSTPQTHEQYF
>TRBJ1-5|TRBV30
CAWSEMGASNQPQHF
>TRBJ1-6|TRBV19
CASRIDRVGNSPLHF
>TRBJ2-1|TRBV4-3
CASSQLGQEIHEQFF